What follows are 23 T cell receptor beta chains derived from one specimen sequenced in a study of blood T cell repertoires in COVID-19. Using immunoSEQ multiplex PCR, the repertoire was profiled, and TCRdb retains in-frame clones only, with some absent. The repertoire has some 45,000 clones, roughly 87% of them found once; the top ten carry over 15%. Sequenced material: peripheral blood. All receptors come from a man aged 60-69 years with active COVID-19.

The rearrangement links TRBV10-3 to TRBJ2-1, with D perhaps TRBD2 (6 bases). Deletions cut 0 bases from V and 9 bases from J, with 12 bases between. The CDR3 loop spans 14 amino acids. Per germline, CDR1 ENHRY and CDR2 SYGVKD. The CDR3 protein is CAISESRGGVEQFF. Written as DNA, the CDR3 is TGTGCCATCAGTGAGTCGAGAGGAGGGGTTGAGCAGTTCTTC.

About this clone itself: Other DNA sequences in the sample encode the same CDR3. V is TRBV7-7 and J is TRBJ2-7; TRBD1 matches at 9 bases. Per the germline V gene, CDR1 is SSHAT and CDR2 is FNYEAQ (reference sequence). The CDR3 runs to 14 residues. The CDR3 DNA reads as TGTGCTAGTAGCGCCGGGACAGGGCCCGACGAGCAGTACTTC. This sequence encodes CASSAGTGPDEQYF.

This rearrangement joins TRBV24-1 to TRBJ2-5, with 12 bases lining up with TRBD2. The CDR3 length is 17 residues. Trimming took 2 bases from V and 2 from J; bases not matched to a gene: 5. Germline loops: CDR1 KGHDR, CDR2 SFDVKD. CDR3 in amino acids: CATSDSGTSGLQETQYF. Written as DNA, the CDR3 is TGTGCCACCAGTGATTCCGGGACTAGCGGGTTGCAAGAGACCCAGTACTTC.

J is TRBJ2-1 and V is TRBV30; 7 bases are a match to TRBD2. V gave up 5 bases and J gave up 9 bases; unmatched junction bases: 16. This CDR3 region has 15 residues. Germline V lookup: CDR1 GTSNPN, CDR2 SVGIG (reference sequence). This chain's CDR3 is CAWGLEGGPMGEQFF. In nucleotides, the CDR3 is TGTGCCTGGGGGCTGGAGGGAGGGCCGATGGGTGAGCAGTTCTTC.

In nucleotides, the CDR3 is TGCGCCAGCAGCTTGGAACAGGGGCGAGAGCAGTACTTC. It codes for CASSLEQGREQYF. V gene TRBV5-1 combines with J gene TRBJ2-7; 7 bases are shared with TRBD1. Germline CDR1 and CDR2: SGHRS and YFSETQ. Trimming took 0 bases from V and 7 from J; bases not matched to a gene: 4. The CDR3 loop spans 13 amino acids.

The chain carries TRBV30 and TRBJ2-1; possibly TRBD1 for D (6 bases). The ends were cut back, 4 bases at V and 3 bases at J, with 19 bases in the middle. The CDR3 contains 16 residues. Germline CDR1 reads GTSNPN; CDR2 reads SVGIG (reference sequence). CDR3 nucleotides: TGTGCCTGGATGAAAGGGGGATCTAGCAGCTACAATGAGCAGTTCTTC. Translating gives CAWMKGGSSSYNEQFF.

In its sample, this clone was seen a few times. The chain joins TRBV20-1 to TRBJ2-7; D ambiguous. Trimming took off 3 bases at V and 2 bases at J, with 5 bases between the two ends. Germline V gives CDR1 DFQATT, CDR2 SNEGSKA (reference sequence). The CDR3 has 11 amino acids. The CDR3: CSASEAYEQYF. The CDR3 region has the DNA TGCAGTGCTAGCGAGGCCTACGAGCAGTACTTC.

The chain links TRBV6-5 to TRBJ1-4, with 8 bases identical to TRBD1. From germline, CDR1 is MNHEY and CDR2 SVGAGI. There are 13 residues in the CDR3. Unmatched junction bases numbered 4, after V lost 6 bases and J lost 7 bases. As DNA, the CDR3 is TGTGCCAGCAGGGACAGGGTGGGTGAAAAACTGTTTTTT. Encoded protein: CASRDRVGEKLFF.

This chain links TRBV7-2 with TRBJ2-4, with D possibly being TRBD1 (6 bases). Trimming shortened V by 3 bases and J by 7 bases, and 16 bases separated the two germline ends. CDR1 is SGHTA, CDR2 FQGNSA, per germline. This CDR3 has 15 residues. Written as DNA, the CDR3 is TGTGCCAGCAGCTTGGGGGCCTCCCCATTTAACATTCAGTACTTC. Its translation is CASSLGASPFNIQYF.

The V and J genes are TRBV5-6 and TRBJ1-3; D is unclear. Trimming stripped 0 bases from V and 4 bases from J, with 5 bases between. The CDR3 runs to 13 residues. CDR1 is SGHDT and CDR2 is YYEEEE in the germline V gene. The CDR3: CASSLAYGNTIYF. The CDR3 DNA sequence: TGTGCCAGCAGCTTGGCCTACGGAAACACCATATATTTT.

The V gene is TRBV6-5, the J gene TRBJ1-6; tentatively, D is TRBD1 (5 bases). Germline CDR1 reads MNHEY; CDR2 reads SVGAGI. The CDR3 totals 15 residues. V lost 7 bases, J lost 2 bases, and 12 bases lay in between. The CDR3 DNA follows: TGTGCCAGCACCTACGGGGGTCCCTATAATTCACCCCTCCACTTT. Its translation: CASTYGGPYNSPLHF.

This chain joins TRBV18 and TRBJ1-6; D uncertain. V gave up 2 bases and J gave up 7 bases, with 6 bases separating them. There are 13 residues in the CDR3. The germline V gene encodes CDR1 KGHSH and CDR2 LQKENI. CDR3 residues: CASSPGGNSPLHF. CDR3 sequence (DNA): TGTGCCAGCTCACCAGGAGGGAATTCACCCCTCCACTTT.

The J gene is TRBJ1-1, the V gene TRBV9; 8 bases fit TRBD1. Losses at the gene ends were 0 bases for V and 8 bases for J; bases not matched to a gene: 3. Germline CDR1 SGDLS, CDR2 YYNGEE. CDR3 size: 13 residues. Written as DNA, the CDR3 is TGTGCCAGCAGCGTAGCGTGGACAGGGGAAGCTTTCTTT. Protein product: CASSVAWTGEAFF.

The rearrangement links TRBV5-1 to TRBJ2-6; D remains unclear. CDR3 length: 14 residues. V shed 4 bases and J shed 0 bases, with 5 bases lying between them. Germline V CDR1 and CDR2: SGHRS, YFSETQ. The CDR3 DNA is TGCGCCAGCAGCGAGAGCTCTGGGGCCAACGTCCTGACTTTC. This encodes CASSESSGANVLTF.

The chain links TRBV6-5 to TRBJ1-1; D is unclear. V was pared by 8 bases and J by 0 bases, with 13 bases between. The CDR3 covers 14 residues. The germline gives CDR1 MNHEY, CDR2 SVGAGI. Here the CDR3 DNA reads TGTGCCAGCCTCACAGTGGCAATGAACACTGAAGCTTTCTTT. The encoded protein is CASLTVAMNTEAFF.

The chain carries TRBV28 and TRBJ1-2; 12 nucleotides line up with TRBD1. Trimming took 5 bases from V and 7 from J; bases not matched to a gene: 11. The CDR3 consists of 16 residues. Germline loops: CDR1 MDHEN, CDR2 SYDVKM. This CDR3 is CASSPRDRGLIGGYTF. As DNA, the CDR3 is TGTGCCAGCAGTCCACGGGACAGGGGGCTTATTGGTGGCTACACCTTC.

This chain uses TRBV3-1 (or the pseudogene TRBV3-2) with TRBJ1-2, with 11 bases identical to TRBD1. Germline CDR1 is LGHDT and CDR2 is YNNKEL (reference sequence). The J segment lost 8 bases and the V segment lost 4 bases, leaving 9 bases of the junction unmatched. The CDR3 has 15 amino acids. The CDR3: CASSRPGQGVTGYTF. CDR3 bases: TGTGCCAGCAGCCGACCGGGACAGGGGGTTACCGGCTACACCTTC.

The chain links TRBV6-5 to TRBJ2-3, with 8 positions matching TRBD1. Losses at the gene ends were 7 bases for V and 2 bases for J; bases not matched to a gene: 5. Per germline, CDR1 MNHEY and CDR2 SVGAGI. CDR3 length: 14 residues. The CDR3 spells CASTVDRDTDTQYF. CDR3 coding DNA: TGTGCCAGCACCGTGGACAGGGACACAGATACGCAGTATTTT.

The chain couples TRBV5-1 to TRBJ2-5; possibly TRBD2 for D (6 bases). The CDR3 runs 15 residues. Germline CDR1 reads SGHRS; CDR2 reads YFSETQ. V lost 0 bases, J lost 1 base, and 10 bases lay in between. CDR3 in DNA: TGCGCCAGCAGCTTGGAGGCGGGACCCCAAGAGACCCAGTACTTC. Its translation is CASSLEAGPQETQYF.

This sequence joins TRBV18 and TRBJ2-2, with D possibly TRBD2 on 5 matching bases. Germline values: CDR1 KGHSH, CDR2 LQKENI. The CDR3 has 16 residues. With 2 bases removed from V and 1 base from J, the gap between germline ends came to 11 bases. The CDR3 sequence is CASSPSEAGNTGELFF. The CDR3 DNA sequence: TGTGCCAGCTCACCATCGGAGGCAGGGAACACCGGGGAGCTGTTTTTT.

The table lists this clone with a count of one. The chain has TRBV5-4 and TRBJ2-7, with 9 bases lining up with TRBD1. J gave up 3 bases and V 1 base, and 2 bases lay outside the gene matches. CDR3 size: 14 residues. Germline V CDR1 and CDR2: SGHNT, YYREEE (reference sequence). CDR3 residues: CASSLRDRVYEQYF. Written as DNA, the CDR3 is TGTGCCAGCAGCTTGCGGGACAGGGTCTACGAGCAGTACTTC.

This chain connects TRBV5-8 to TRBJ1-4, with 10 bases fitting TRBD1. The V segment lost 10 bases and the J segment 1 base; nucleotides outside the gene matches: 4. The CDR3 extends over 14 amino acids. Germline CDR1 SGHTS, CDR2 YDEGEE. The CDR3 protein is CAGGTGETNEKLFF. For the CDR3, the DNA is TGTGCCGGGGGGACAGGGGAAACTAATGAAAAACTGTTTTTT.

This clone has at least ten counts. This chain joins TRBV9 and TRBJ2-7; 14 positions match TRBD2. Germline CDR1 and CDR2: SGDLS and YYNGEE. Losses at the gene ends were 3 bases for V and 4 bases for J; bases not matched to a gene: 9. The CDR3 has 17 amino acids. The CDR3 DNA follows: TGTGCCAGCAGCGCGAATTCCGGGACTAGCGGGAGTTACGAGCAGTACTTC. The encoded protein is CASSANSGTSGSYEQYF. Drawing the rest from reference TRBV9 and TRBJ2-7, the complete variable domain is DSGVTQTPKHLITATGQRVTLRCSPRSGDLSVYWYQQSLDQGLQFLIQYYNGEERAKGNILERFSAQQFPDLHSELNLSSLELGDSALYFCASSANSGTSGSYEQYFGPGTRLTVT.